The clone carrying this T cell receptor beta chain was detected ten times or more. The sample comes from a study of immune characterization of retroperitoneal liposarcoma. TCRdb redid the calling of the PCR reads with MiXCR, one entry per CDR3 protein. The table shows over 8,000 distinct CDR3 sequences, with approximately 35% occurring only once. Germline CDR1 reads SGHTA; CDR2 reads FQGNSA. The germline V and J ends were trimmed by 4 bases and 0 bases, with 2 bases remaining between them. The CDR3 contains 12 residues. The sample comprised tumor tissue. The genes are TRBV7-2 and TRBJ2-3, with no clear D. The sequence was obtained from a male donor with retroperitoneal liposarcoma. The DNA of the CDR3 is TGTGCCAGCAGCTCTAGCACAGATACGCAGTATTTT. This translates into CASSSSTDTQYF.